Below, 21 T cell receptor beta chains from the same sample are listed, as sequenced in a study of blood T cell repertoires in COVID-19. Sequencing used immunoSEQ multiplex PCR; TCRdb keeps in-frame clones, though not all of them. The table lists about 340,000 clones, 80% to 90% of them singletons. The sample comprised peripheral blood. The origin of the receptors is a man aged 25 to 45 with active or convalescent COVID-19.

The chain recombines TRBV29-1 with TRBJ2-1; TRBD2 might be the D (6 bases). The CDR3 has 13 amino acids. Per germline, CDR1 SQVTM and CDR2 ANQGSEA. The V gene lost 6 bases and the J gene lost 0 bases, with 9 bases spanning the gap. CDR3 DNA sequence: TGCAGCGTGGTGCGGGGCTCCTACAATGAGCAGTTCTTC. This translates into CSVVRGSYNEQFF.

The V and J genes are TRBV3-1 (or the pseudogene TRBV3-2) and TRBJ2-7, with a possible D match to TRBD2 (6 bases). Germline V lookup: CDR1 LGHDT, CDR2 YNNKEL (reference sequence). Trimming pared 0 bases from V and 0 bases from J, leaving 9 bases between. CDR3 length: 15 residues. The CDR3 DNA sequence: TGTGCCAGCAGCCAAGATCGGGGGATCTCCTACGAGCAGTACTTC. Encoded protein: CASSQDRGISYEQYF.

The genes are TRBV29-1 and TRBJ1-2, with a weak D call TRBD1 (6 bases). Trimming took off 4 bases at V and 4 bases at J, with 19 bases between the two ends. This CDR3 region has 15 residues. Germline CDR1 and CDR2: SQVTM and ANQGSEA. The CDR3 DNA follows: TGCAGCGTTGGACCCCACCGACAGGACGGCTATGGCTACACCTTC. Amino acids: CSVGPHRQDGYGYTF.

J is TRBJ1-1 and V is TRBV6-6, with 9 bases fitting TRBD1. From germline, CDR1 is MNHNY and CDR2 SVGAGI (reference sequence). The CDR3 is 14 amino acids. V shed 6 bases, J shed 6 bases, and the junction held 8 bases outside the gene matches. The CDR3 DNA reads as TGTGCCAGCAGCCCGACAGGGGGTGTAGCTGAAGCTTTCTTT. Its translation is CASSPTGGVAEAFF.

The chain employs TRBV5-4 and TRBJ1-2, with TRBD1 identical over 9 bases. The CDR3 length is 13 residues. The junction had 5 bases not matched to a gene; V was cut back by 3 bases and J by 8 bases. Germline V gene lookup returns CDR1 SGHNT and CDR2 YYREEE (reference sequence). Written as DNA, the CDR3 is TGTGCCAGCAGCTCGGGACAGGGATACGGCTACACCTTC. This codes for CASSSGQGYGYTF.

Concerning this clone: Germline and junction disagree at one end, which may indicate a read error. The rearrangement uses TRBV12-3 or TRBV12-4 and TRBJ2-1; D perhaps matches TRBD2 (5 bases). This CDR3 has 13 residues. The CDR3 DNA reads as TGTGCCAGCAGCTTAGGATTCGGGGATGAGCAGTTCTTC. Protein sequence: CASSLGFGDEQFF.

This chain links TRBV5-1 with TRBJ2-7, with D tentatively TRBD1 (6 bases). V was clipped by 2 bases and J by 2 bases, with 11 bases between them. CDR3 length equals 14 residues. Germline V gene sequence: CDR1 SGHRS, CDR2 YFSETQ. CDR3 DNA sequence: TGCGCCAGCAGCTTCCGGGACACCACCTACGAGCAGTACTTC. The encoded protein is CASSFRDTTYEQYF.

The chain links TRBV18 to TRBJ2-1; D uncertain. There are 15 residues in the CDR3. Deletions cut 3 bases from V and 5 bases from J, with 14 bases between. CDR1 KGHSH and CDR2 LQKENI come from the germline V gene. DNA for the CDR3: TGTGCCAGCTCACCGTACAATCCTCCGCACAATGAGCAGTTCTTC. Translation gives CASSPYNPPHNEQFF.

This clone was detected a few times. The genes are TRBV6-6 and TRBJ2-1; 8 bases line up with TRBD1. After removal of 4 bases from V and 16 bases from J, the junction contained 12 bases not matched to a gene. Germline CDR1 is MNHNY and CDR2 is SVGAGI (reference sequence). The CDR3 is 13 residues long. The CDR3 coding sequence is TGTGCCAGCAGTTTTGAACGGACAGGGTTGGGCTTCTTC. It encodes CASSFERTGLGFF.

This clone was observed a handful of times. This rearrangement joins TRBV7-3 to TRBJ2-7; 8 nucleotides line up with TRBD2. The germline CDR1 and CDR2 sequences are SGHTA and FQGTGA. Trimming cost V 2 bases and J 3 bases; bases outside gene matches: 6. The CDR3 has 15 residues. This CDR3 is CASSLEAGVLYEQYF. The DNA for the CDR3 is TGTGCCAGCAGCTTAGAAGCGGGAGTTCTCTACGAGCAGTACTTC.

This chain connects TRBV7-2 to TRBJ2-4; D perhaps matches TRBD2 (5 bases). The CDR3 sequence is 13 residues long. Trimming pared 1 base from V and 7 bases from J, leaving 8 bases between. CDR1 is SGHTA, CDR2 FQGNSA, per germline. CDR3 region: CASSLGLANIQYF. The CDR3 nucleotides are TGTGCCAGCAGCTTAGGCCTAGCTAACATTCAGTACTTC.

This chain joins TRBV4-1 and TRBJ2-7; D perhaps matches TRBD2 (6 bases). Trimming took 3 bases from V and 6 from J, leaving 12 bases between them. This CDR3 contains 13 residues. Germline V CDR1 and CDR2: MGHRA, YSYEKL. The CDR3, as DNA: TGCGCCAGCAGCCACGGGGGAGCAGGCGAGCAGTACTTC. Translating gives CASSHGGAGEQYF.

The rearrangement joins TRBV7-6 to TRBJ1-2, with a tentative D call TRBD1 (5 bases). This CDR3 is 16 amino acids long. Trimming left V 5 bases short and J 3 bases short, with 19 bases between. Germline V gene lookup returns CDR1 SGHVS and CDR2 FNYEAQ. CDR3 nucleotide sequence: TGTGCCAGCAGCCTCCCTGAAGGGGATATCGACTATGGCTACACCTTC. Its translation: CASSLPEGDIDYGYTF.

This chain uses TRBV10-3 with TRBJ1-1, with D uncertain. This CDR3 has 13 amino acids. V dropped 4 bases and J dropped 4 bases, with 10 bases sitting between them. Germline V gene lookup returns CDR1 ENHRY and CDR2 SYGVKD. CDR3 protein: CAISGPSGTEAFF. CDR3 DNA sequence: TGTGCCATCAGTGGACCCTCGGGCACTGAAGCTTTCTTT.

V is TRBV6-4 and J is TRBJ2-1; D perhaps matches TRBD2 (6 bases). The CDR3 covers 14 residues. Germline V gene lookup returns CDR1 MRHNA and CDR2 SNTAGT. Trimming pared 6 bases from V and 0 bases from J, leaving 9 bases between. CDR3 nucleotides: TGTGCCAGCAGAGTAGCGGCCTCCTACAATGAGCAGTTCTTC. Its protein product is CASRVAASYNEQFF.

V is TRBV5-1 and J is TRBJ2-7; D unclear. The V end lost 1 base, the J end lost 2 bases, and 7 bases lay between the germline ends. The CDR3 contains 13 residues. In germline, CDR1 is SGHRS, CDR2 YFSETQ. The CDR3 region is CASSLQSTYEQYF. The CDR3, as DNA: TGCGCCAGCAGCTTGCAGTCAACCTACGAGCAGTACTTC.

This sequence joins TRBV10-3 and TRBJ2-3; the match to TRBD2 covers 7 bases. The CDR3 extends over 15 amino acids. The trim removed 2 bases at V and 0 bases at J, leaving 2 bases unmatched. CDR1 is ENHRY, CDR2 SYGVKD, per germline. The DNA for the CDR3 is TGTGCCATCAGTGAGACTAGCGCCAGCACAGATACGCAGTATTTT. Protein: CAISETSASTDTQYF.

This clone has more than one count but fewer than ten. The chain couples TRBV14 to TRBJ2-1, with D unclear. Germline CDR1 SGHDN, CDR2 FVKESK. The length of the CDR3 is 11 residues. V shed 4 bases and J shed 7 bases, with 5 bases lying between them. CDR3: CASSLRNEQFF. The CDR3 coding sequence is TGTGCCAGCAGCCTCAGGAATGAGCAGTTCTTC.

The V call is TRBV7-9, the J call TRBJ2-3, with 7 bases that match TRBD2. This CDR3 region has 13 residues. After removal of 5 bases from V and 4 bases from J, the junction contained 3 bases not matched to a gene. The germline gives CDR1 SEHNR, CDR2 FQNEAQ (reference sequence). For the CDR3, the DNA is TGTGCCAGCAGCGGGGGAGGGGCAGATACGCAGTATTTT. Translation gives CASSGGGADTQYF.

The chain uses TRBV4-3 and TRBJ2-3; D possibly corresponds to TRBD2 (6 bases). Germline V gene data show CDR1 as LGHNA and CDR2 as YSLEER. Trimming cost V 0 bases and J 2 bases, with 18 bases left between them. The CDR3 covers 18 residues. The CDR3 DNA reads TGCGCCAGCAGCCAAGATGGAGGGGTACTCGACGACACAGATACGCAGTATTTT. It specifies CASSQDGGVLDDTDTQYF.

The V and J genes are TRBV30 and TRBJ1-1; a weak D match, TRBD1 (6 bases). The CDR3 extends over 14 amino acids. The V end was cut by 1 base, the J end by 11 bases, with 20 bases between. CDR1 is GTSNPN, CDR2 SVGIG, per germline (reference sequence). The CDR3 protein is CAWSGQEAFPKAFF. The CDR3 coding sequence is TGTGCCTGGAGTGGACAGGAAGCTTTCCCGAAGGCTTTCTTT. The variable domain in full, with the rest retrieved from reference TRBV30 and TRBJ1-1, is SQTIHQWPATLVQPVGSPLSLECTVEGTSNPNLYWYRQAAGRGLQLLFYSVGIGQISSEVPQNLSASRPQDRQFILSSKKLLLSDSGFYLCAWSGQEAFPKAFFGQGTRLTVV.